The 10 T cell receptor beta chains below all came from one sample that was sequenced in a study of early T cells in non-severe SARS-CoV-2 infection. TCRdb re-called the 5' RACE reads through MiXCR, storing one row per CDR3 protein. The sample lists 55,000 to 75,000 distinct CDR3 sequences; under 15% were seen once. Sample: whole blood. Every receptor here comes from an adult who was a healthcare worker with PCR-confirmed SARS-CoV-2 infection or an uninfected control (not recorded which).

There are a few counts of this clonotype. CDR3 coding DNA: TGTGCCAGCAGCAGCCAGTCCGGGGAGCTGTTTTTT. This translates into CASSSQSGELFF. The V and J genes are TRBV7-9 and TRBJ2-2; D not certain. V lost 5 bases, J lost 6 bases, and 7 bases lay in between. The CDR3 has 12 amino acids. Germline CDR1 SEHNR, CDR2 FQNEAQ (reference sequence).

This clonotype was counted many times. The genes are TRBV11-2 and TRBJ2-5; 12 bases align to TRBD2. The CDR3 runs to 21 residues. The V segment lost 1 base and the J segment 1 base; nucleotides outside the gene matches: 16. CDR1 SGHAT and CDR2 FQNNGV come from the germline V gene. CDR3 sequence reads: CASSLVSTSGRRYISQETQYF. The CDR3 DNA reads TGTGCCAGCAGCTTAGTGTCGACTAGCGGGAGACGGTATATCAGCCAAGAGACCCAGTACTTC. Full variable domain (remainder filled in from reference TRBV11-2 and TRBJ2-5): EAGVAQSPRYKIIEKRQSVAFWCNPISGHATLYWYQQILGQGPKLLIQFQNNGVVDDSQLPKDRFSAERLKGVDSTLKIQPAKLEDSAVYLCASSLVSTSGRRYISQETQYFGPGTRLLVL.

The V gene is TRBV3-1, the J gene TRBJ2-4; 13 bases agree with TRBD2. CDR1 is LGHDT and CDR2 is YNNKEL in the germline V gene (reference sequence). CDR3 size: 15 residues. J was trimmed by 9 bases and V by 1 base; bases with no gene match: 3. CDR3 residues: CASSQGGLAGVIQYF. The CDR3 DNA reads TGTGCCAGCAGCCAAGGAGGACTAGCGGGAGTCATTCAGTACTTC.

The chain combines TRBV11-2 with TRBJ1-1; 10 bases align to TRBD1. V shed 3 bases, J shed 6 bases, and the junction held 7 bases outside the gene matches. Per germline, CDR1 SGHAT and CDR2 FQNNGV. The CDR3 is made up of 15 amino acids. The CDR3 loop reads CASSFRQGASSEAFF. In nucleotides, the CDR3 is TGTGCCAGCAGCTTCCGACAGGGGGCAAGCTCTGAAGCTTTCTTT. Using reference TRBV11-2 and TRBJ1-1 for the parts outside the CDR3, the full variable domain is EAGVAQSPRYKIIEKRQSVAFWCNPISGHATLYWYQQILGQGPKLLIQFQNNGVVDDSQLPKDRFSAERLKGVDSTLKIQPAKLEDSAVYLCASSFRQGASSEAFFGQGTRLTVV.

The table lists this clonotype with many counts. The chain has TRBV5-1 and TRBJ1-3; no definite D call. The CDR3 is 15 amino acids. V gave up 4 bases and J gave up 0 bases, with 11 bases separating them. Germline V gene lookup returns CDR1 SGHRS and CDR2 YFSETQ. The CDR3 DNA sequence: TGCGCCAGCAGCCCAACGACAATCTCTGGAAACACCATATATTTT. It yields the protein CASSPTTISGNTIYF.

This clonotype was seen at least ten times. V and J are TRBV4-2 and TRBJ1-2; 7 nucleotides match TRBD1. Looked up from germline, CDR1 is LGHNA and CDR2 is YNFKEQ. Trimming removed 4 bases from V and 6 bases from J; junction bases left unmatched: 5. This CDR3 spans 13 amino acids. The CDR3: CASSLAGTDGYTF. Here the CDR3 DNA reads TGTGCCAGCAGCCTAGCCGGGACAGATGGCTACACCTTC.

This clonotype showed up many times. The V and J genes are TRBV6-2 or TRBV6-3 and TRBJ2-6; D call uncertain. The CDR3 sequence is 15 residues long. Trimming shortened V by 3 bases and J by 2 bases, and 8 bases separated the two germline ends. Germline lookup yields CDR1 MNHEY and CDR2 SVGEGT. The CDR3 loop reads CASSYSGAGANVLTF. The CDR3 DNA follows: TGTGCCAGCAGTTATTCCGGAGCTGGGGCCAACGTCCTGACTTTC.

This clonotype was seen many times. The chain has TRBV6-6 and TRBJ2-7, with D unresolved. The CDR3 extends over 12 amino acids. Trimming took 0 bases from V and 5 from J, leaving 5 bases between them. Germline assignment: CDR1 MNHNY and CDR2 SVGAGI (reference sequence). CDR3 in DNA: TGTGCCAGCAGTTACTCCGGAGACGAGCAGTACTTC. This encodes CASSYSGDEQYF.

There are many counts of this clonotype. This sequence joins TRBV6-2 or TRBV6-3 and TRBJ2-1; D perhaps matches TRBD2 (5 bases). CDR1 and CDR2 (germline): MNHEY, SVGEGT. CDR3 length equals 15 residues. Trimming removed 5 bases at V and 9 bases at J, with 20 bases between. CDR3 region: CASSLRLAGDTEQFF. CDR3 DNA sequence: TGTGCCAGCAGTCTGCGCCTCGCGGGTGATACTGAGCAGTTCTTC.

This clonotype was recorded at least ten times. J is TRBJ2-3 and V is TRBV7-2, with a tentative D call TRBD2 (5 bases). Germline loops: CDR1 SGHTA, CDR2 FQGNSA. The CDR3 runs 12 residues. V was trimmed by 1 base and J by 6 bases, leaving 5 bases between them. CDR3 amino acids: CASSLGRDTQYF. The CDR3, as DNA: TGTGCCAGCAGCTTAGGGAGGGATACGCAGTATTTT.